This entry features one T cell receptor (beta chain) sequence. As yet, its antigen is unknown. This CDR3 region has 14 residues. Germline CDR1 reads SGHTA; CDR2 reads FQGTGA. V lost 8 bases to trimming and J lost 1 base, with 12 bases between them. This sample is part of a study of blood T cells in healthy people across ages. Study-level results: Comparison with aged donors showed that long-lived donors had more naive CD4+ cells and higher diversity. Older age went with lower TCR beta diversity per million T cells, in a roughly linear way.

A second PCR of 7 to 11 cycles used a sample-barcoded 5' primer and a J-beta primer mix. One entry per CDR3 protein, called by TCRdb with MiXCR from the 5' RACE reads. The sample yields 700,000 to 850,000 distinct CDR3 sequences, 40% to 65% seen once. Total RNA was extracted at no less than 5.5 micrograms per sample. The sample consisted of blood. The chain carries TRBV7-3 and TRBJ2-1; weak D call: TRBD2 (6 bases). The TCR originated in an older man in good health. The CDR3 is CASGDGGSYNEQFF. The CDR3 nucleotides are TGTGCCAGCGGTGACGGGGGTTCCTACAATGAGCAGTTCTTC.